The entry below gives a single T cell receptor beta chain sequence along with its context. What antigen it recognizes has not been identified. The read terminates 3 residues before the CDR3 end, so the remaining end is supplied by the germline J gene. TCR beta CDR3 regions were amplified by multiplex PCR from an average of approximately 1,200 ng genomic DNA per sample using the immunoSEQ assay. Primer bias was corrected in the assay by using a complete synthetic TCR repertoire to establish an amplification baseline. The amplicons were sequenced using the Illumina platform. From the authors' description of their analysis: Sequence errors were corrected by clustering with frequency ratios and a modified nearest-neighbor algorithm, and the sequences were then analyzed in the immunoSEQ Analyzer using IMGT gene definitions. TCR richness and evenness were averaged over 20 rarefaction repeats at each rarefaction depth, excluding samples with fewer sequences than the depth. Wilcoxon rank sum tests with FDR correction were used to compare relative abundances of V, D and J genes between the groups. In the blinded duplicates, the intraclass correlation was approximately 96% for TCR richness and averaged about 80% across around 70 gene segments. TCRdb limited this immuneACCESS table to in-frame rearrangements with V and J called. A share of clones is missing; checked studies link under half to unresolved V genes, and the rest is unexplained. Clone size and the V and J calls come from that table; the DNA yielded D and trimming. The sample's clone listing holds approximately 31,000 clones. The top ten constitute about 4.3% of the sample.

The sample comes from a study of T cells in women clearing cervical HPV infection listed by TCRdb under 2018. For context, the study as a whole: The cases were approximately 23 women with histologically confirmed HPV16-related CIN3 or worse, and 2 of those women had invasive cancers. Blood from cases was drawn at the visit where the lesion was first identified, while blood from controls was drawn once the infection was no longer detected. Among cases, blood sampling came a median of approximately 150 days after lesion detection, with an interquartile range of about 85 to 230 days. Cases had a median age of approximately 35 years compared with 38 for controls, and baseline characteristics showed no significant differences between the groups. Controls were around 24 women whose single incident HPV16 infection cleared within 12 months without precancer or cancer developing. An exploratory proof-of-principle case-control study, nested within the Guanacaste HPV Natural History Study in Costa Rica, was conducted to compare TCR repertoires across cervical HPV16 outcomes. The parent cohort enrolled roughly 10,000 women aged 18 or older in Guanacaste, Costa Rica, during about 1993 to 1995 and followed them for more than 6 years. Because only a few women had HLA typing data, the possibility that HLA type acted as a confounder could not be ruled out. Cases were matched to controls by age within five years and by the year the sample was collected. Five blinded duplicates per group were added as quality controls, so that roughly 60 samples were obtained: 50 or so participants and 10 replicates. Overall results and qualifications from the work: Random forest classifiers combining richness and V gene abundances distinguished cases from controls with an estimated AUC of around 0.79. Because of the cross-sectional design, the study could not determine whether the associations came before infection or resulted from infection, and neither effector/memory subsets nor HPV-specific T cells were isolated. T-cell numbers per sample were unknown, so richness differences could reflect varying T-cell content rather than repertoire biology. TRBV6-7 relative abundance was lower in cases than in controls (roughly 0.12% versus 0.15%; Bonferroni P = 0.0008). TCR repertoire richness was significantly higher in CIN3+ cases than in controls across sequencing depths, while evenness did not differ.

Every participant had a single incident cervical HPV16 infection, and prevalent HPV16 infections were excluded. Cervical HPV DNA was detected with MY09/MY11 PCR, and genotyping was done by dot-blot hybridization. Around 14 mL of heparinized blood was centrifuged, after which the buffy coat was aliquoted, frozen at -30 degrees C, and then stored at -80 degrees C. QIAGEN kits were used to extract genomic DNA from the buffy coat specimens. The CDR3, from cysteine to phenylalanine, totals 22 residues. The CDR3 was read in part: 57 bases, with the frame set at base 1. Trimming accounts for 5 bases at V and 0 bases at J, while the number of junction bases matched to no gene is 20. The germline V gene (reference sequence) sets CDR1 to GTSNPN and CDR2 to SVGIG.

This chain is built from TRBV30 and TRBJ2-3; 16 junctional bases match TRBD2. Sequences were obtained from blood buffy coat. The sequence was obtained from a woman aged 18-69 years with a cervical HPV16 infection that either progressed to CIN3+ or cleared (not recorded which). The sequenced CDR3 bases are TGTGCCTGGGACAGGGGACTAGCGGGAGGGCCAGGGGGAGTATCGAGCACAGATACG. Translation gives CAWDRGLAGGPGGVSSTDT. The CDR3 as a whole reads CAWDRGLAGGPGGVSSTDTQYF. With the rest looked up from the reference TRBV30 and TRBJ2-3 genes rather than sequenced, the full variable domain is SQTIHQWPATLVQPVGSPLSLECTVEGTSNPNLYWYRQAAGRGLQLLFYSVGIGQISSEVPQNLSASRPQDRQFILSSKKLLLSDSGFYLCAWDRGLAGGPGGVSSTDTQYFGPGTRLTVL.